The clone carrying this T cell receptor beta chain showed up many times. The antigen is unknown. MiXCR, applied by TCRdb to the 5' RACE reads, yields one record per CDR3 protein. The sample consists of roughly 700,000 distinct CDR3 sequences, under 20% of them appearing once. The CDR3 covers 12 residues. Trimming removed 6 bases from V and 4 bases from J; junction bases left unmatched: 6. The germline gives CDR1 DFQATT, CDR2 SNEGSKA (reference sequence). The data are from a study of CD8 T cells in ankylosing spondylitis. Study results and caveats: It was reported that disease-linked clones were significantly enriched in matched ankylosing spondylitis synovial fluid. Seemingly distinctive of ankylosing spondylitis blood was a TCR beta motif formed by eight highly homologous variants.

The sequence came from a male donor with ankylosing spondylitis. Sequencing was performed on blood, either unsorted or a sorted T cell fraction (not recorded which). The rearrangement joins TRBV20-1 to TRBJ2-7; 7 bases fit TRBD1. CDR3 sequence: CSATDRDYEQYF. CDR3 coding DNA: TGCAGTGCAACCGACAGGGATTACGAGCAGTACTTC.